The 23 T cell receptor beta chains presented below share a single source sample, sequenced in a study of identical twins. Each CDR3 protein is one row after TCRdb ran MiXCR on the 5' RACE reads. There are 1.5 million to 2 million distinct CDR3 sequences in the sample; roughly a third occur only once, and approximately 0.29% lies in the top ten. The sample comprised cord blood. The receptors were gathered from a newborn girl in good health.

The chain couples TRBV19 to TRBJ2-3; 8 nucleotides line up with TRBD2. The CDR3 loop spans 16 amino acids. V shed 6 bases and J 1 base; nucleotides not matched to a gene: 9. The germline V gene encodes CDR1 LNHDA and CDR2 SQIVND (reference sequence). DNA for the CDR3: TGTGCCAGTAGATCCCGCGGTAGCGGGGGCACAGATACGCAGTATTTT. Translation gives CASRSRGSGGTDTQYF. Full variable domain (missing parts from reference TRBV19 and TRBJ2-3): DGGITQSPKYLFRKEGQNVTLSCEQNLNHDAMYWYRQDPGQGLRLIYYSQIVNDFQKGDIAEGYSVSREKKESFPLTVTSAQKNPTAFYLCASRSRGSGGTDTQYFGPGTRLTVL.

V and J are TRBV7-2 and TRBJ1-5, with D unclear. Germline loops: CDR1 SGHTA, CDR2 FQGNSA. This CDR3 is 14 amino acids long. V lost 5 bases, J lost 5 bases, and 13 bases lay in between. The CDR3: CASSPRGYYQPQHF. The DNA for the CDR3 is TGTGCCAGCAGCCCCCGAGGGTATTATCAGCCCCAGCATTTT.

Only a few counts were recorded for this clonotype. The chain joins TRBV5-4 to TRBJ2-5, with 9 bases lining up with TRBD2. Germline V CDR1 and CDR2: SGHNT, YYREEE (reference sequence). There are 15 residues in the CDR3. The ends lost 3 bases at V and 3 bases at J; junction bases unmatched: 6. For the CDR3, the DNA is TGTGCCAGCAGCTCCGAGAGCGGGGGGAAAGAGACCCAGTACTTC. It specifies CASSSESGGKETQYF.

In nucleotides, the CDR3 is TGCAGTGCTCAGCCCCGGGGGCCCGGCTATGGCTACACCTTC. Protein sequence: CSAQPRGPGYGYTF. The chain joins TRBV20-1 to TRBJ1-2; tentative D call: TRBD1 (6 bases). Trimming shortened V by 5 bases and J by 4 bases, and 17 bases separated the two germline ends. The CDR3 contains 14 residues. Germline CDR1 reads DFQATT; CDR2 reads SNEGSKA (reference sequence).

The V and J genes are TRBV5-8 and TRBJ2-7, with a weak D call TRBD2 (5 bases). The CDR3 covers 12 residues. Germline lookup yields CDR1 SGHTS and CDR2 YDEGEE. V lost 4 bases and J lost 5, with 10 bases in between. CDR3 DNA sequence: TGTGCCAGCAGCCCACTAGATAACGAGCAGTACTTC. This sequence encodes CASSPLDNEQYF. The full variable domain, with the rest looked up from reference TRBV5-8 and TRBJ2-7, is EAGVTQSPTHLIKTRGQQATLRCSPISGHTSVYWYQQALGLGLQFLLWYDEGEERNRGNFPPRFSGRQFPNYSSELNVNALELEDSALYLCASSPLDNEQYFGPGTRLTVT.

J is TRBJ2-1 and V is TRBV5-1; maybe TRBD2 (5 bases). Germline lookup yields CDR1 SGHRS and CDR2 YFSETQ. The CDR3 is 14 residues long. Trimming left V 0 bases short and J 9 bases short, with 13 bases between. CDR3 region: CASSLAGMNTEQFF. As DNA, the CDR3 is TGCGCCAGCAGCTTGGCGGGGATGAACACTGAGCAGTTCTTC.

There are a few counts of this clonotype. This chain joins TRBV7-8 and TRBJ2-5; possibly TRBD1 or TRBD2 for D (5 bases each). The CDR3 runs to 12 residues. Trimming cost V 5 bases and J 11 bases, with 15 bases left between them. CDR1 is SGHVS and CDR2 is FQNEAQ in the germline V gene. The CDR3 sequence is CASSPGEGEQYF. The CDR3 nucleotides read TGTGCCAGCAGCCCGGGTGAAGGGGAGCAGTACTTC.

This clonotype was seen at least ten times. The germline gene is not matched at one end of the junction; a read error may be the cause. The genes are TRBV29-1 and TRBJ1-5; the D is unclear. Germline V gene data show CDR1 as SQVTM and CDR2 as ANQGSEA. The CDR3 sequence is 10 residues long. The CDR3 reads CSARKQPQHF. The DNA for the CDR3 is TGCAGCGCTCGCAAACAGCCCCAGCATTTT.

This clonotype has only one observation. The CDR3, as DNA: TGTGCCATCAGCGATACAGGGTGGTCTGAAGCTTTCTTT. Encoded protein: CAISDTGWSEAFF. The V gene is TRBV10-3, the J gene TRBJ1-1; tentative D call: TRBD1 (6 bases). Trimming removed 6 bases at V and 6 bases at J, with 14 bases between. The length of the CDR3 is 13 residues. Germline CDR1 ENHRY, CDR2 SYGVKD.

This clonotype was observed a few times. The chain employs TRBV24-1 and TRBJ2-3; TRBD2 aligns across 12 bases. In germline, CDR1 is KGHDR, CDR2 SFDVKD. CDR3 size: 15 residues. J was trimmed by 7 bases and V by 3 bases; bases with no gene match: 4. The DNA for the CDR3 is TGTGCCACCAGTGATCCAACTAGCGGGGGGAATACGCAGTATTTT. Translation: CATSDPTSGGNTQYF.

This rearrangement joins TRBV7-9 to TRBJ2-3; D is uncertain. The ends were cut back, 1 base at V and 9 bases at J, with 8 bases in the middle. Germline loops: CDR1 SEHNR, CDR2 FQNEAQ (reference sequence). This CDR3 has 12 residues. CDR3: CASSLVFDTQYF. The CDR3 DNA follows: TGTGCCAGCAGCTTAGTATTCGACACGCAGTATTTT. Complete variable domain (other parts from reference TRBV7-9 and TRBJ2-3): DTGVSQNPRHKITKRGQNVTFRCDPISEHNRLYWYRQTLGQGPEFLTYFQNEAQLEKSRLLSDRFSAERPKGSFSTLEIQRTEQGDSAMYLCASSLVFDTQYFGPGTRLTVL.

This clonotype was observed a handful of times. The rearrangement uses TRBV2 and TRBJ2-2, with D perhaps TRBD1 (7 bases). Germline loops: CDR1 SNHLY, CDR2 FYNNEI. This CDR3 has 15 residues. The V gene lost 6 bases and the J gene lost 3 bases, with 14 bases spanning the gap. The CDR3 DNA reads TGTGCCAGCAGAGTCAGGGGGGTGGACACCGGGGAGCTGTTTTTT. It translates to CASRVRGVDTGELFF.

This rearrangement joins TRBV3-1 to TRBJ2-1, with a possible D match to TRBD2 (5 bases). V dropped 0 bases and J dropped 0 bases, with 12 bases sitting between them. The CDR3 contains 17 residues. Germline V CDR1 and CDR2: LGHDT, YNNKEL (reference sequence). For the CDR3, the DNA is TGTGCCAGCAGCCAAGAAGTGAGGGTTAGCTCCTACAATGAGCAGTTCTTC. Residues: CASSQEVRVSSYNEQFF.

This clonotype was seen a few times. V and J are TRBV6-1 and TRBJ1-2; D may be TRBD1 (6 bases). V was trimmed by 6 bases and J by 5 bases, leaving 19 bases between them. CDR1 and CDR2 from the germline V gene are MNHNS and SASEGT. The CDR3 spans 15 residues. As DNA, the CDR3 is TGTGCCAGCAGCCCAGATGGACAGCGAATTTATGGCTACACCTTC. Translating gives CASSPDGQRIYGYTF.

There are a few counts of this clonotype. The rearrangement joins TRBV2 to TRBJ2-7; 12 nucleotides line up with TRBD2. CDR3 length: 18 residues. CDR1 and CDR2 (germline): SNHLY, FYNNEI. Trimming removed 0 bases from V and 2 bases from J; junction bases left unmatched: 8. The CDR3 spells CASSEAPSGGARTYEQYF. CDR3 DNA sequence: TGTGCCAGCAGTGAAGCGCCTAGCGGGGGGGCTAGGACCTACGAGCAGTACTTC.

This clonotype was recorded a few times. The V gene is TRBV28, the J gene TRBJ1-2; 7 bases fit TRBD1. Germline V gene sequence: CDR1 MDHEN, CDR2 SYDVKM. This CDR3 has 15 amino acids. The ends lost 2 bases at V and 4 bases at J; junction bases unmatched: 7. CDR3 residues: CASSLSDRVAYGYTF. CDR3 bases: TGTGCCAGCAGTTTAAGTGACAGGGTCGCCTATGGCTACACCTTC.

Only a few counts were recorded for this clonotype. The chain couples TRBV4-1 to TRBJ2-3; TRBD2 matches 13 bases. This CDR3 is built from 17 residues. V was pared by 1 base and J by 5 bases, with 6 bases of the junction left unmatched. Germline V CDR1 and CDR2: MGHRA, YSYEKL. The CDR3 reads CASSQVSGLAGVDTQYF. The CDR3 bases are TGCGCCAGCAGCCAAGTATCTGGACTAGCGGGGGTAGATACGCAGTATTTT.

The J gene is TRBJ2-3, the V gene TRBV3-1; D gene uncertain. CDR3 length equals 16 residues. V was shortened by 1 base and J by 2 bases, with 13 bases between the two germline ends. Germline CDR1 and CDR2: LGHDT and YNNKEL (reference sequence). CDR3 sequence reads: CASSQGDVGSTDTQYF. CDR3 in DNA: TGTGCCAGCAGCCAAGGCGATGTGGGGTCCACAGATACGCAGTATTTT.

This rearrangement joins TRBV7-2 to TRBJ2-1, with unresolved D. The J call may be mistaken, given a closer DNA end match to TRBJ2-7. The CDR3 loop spans 14 amino acids. CDR1 is SGHTA and CDR2 is FQGNSA in the germline V gene. The CDR3 loop reads CASSLQQILNEQYF. CDR3 coding DNA: TGTGCCAGCAGCTTACAACAGATACTCAATGAGCAGTACTTC.

This clonotype was seen only a few times. The chain has TRBV20-1 and TRBJ1-5; no clear D gene. Germline V gene sequence: CDR1 DFQATT, CDR2 SNEGSKA (reference sequence). This CDR3 is 16 amino acids long. Between the trimmed V and J ends, which lost 0 bases and 1 base, there was a span of 13 bases. In DNA, the CDR3 is TGCAGTGCTAGAGATTCACCCGGGAGAAGCAATCAGCCCCAGCATTTT. This encodes CSARDSPGRSNQPQHF.

V gene TRBV2 combines with J gene TRBJ2-2; TRBD1 aligns across 8 bases. Trimming at V came to 4 bases and at J to 4 bases, leaving 5 bases not matched to a gene. CDR3 length: 15 amino acids. The germline V gene has CDR1 SNHLY and CDR2 FYNNEI. The DNA of the CDR3 is TGTGCCAGCAGTGCGACAGGGGCGAGCACCGGGGAGCTGTTTTTT. Translated, it gives CASSATGASTGELFF.

A remark on this clonotype: The junction differs from germline at one of its ends, possibly a read error. DNA for the CDR3: TGTGCCTGCAGCCAGGGACTAGCGGGTTTCTACAATGAGCAGTTCTTC. Its translation: CACSQGLAGFYNEQFF. The chain couples TRBV3-1 to TRBJ2-1; 12 positions match TRBD2. The CDR3 consists of 16 residues. CDR1 LGHDT and CDR2 YNNKEL come from the germline V gene (reference sequence).

V usage is TRBV10-3 and J usage is TRBJ2-1, with 11 nucleotides matching TRBD1. CDR1 and CDR2 (germline): ENHRY, SYGVKD. The J segment lost 4 bases and the V segment lost 1 base, leaving 0 bases of the junction unmatched. The CDR3 runs 15 residues. The DNA for the CDR3 is TGTGCCATCAGTGAGTGGGACAGGGGGTACAATGAGCAGTTCTTC. Encoded protein: CAISEWDRGYNEQFF.